The 3 T cell receptor beta chains in this list originate from one sample, sequenced in a study of patients and donors after allogeneic stem cell transplantation. One entry per CDR3 protein, called by TCRdb with MiXCR from the RT-PCR reads. The top ten clones hold roughly 6.4% of a sample with roughly 960,000 distinct CDR3 sequences, roughly 18% of them seen once. The sample was blood, either unsorted or a sorted T cell fraction (not recorded which). These receptors all stem from a human donor who was either an allogeneic HSCT recipient or a stem cell or donor lymphocyte infusion donor (not recorded which). It is not recorded whose cells these are; they may come from a transplant donor.

This chain connects TRBV3-1 to TRBJ2-5, with 10 positions matching TRBD2. CDR1 is LGHDT, CDR2 YNNKEL, per germline (reference sequence). This CDR3 has 17 amino acids. The V segment lost 4 bases and the J segment 2 bases; nucleotides outside the gene matches: 10. The CDR3 DNA follows: TGTGCCAGCAGCCGGAGACTAGCGGGCGGCTTACAAGAGACCCAGTACTTC. Its protein product is CASSRRLAGGLQETQYF.

The chain links TRBV15 to TRBJ1-1, with 10 bases fitting TRBD1. Losses at the gene ends were 5 bases for V and 5 bases for J; bases not matched to a gene: 5. The germline gives CDR1 LNHNV, CDR2 YYDKDF (reference sequence). This CDR3 is 14 amino acids long. DNA for the CDR3: TGTGCCACCAGCGGGTGGACAGGGGGTACTGAAGCTTTCTTT. This translates into CATSGWTGGTEAFF.

This clonotype was counted only a few times. The chain combines TRBV6-1 with TRBJ1-5; weak D call: TRBD1 (6 bases). The CDR3 length is 16 residues. Germline CDR1 MNHNS, CDR2 SASEGT. The V gene lost 2 bases and the J gene lost 0 bases, with 11 bases spanning the gap. CDR3 nucleotides: TGTGCCAGCAGTGAATGGACAGATTATAGCAATCAGCCCCAGCATTTT. Amino acids: CASSEWTDYSNQPQHF.